This T cell receptor (beta chain) was identified in a study of blood T cells in healthy people across ages. Donors each provided about 9.5 milliliters of peripheral blood. Total RNA, at least 5 micrograms per sample, was extracted from PBMCs. A second about 6 to 11 cycle PCR used barcoded and J-beta primers. Using its own MiXCR run on the 5' RACE reads, TCRdb lists one record per CDR3 protein. The table records 700,000 or so distinct CDR3 sequences, 40% to 45% of them present only once. This clonotype was obtained from a man older than 75 in good health. The sample taken for sequencing was blood.

In DNA, the CDR3 is TGTGCCAGCAGTTACTCGGGGGGCGGCAACGAGCAGTACTTC. Translation: CASSYSGGGNEQYF. The chain uses TRBV6-2 or TRBV6-3 and TRBJ2-7; D might be TRBD1 or TRBD2, each matching 6 bases. Trimming stripped 0 bases from V and 5 bases from J, with 11 bases between. Germline V gene lookup returns CDR1 MNHEY and CDR2 SVGEGT. This CDR3 has 14 amino acids.